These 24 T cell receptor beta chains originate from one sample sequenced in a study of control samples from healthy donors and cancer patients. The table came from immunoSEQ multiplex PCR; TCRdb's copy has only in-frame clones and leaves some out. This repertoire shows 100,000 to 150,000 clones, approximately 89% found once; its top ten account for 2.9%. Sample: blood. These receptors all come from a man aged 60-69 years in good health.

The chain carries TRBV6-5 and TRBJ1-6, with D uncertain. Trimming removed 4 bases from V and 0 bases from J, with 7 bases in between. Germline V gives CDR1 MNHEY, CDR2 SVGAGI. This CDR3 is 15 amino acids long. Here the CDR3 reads CASSFASSYNSPLHF. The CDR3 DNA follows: TGTGCCAGCAGTTTTGCGAGCTCCTATAATTCACCCCTCCACTTT.

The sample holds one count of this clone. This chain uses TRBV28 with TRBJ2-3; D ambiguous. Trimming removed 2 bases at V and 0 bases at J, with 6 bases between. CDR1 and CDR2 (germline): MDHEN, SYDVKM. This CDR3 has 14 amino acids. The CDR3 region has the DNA TGTGCCAGCAGTTTAATTGTCAGCACAGATACGCAGTATTTT. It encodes CASSLIVSTDTQYF.

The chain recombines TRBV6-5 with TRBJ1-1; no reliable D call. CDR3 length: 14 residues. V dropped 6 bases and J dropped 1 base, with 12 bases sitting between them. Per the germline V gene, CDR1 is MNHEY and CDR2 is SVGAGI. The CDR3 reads CASRHLDENTEAFF. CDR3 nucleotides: TGTGCCAGCAGGCATTTGGACGAGAACACTGAAGCTTTCTTT.

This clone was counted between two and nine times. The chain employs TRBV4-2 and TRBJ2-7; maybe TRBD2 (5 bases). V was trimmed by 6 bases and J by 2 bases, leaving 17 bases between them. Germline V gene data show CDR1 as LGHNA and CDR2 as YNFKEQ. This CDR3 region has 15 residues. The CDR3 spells CASSPLTGVTYEQYF. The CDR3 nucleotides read TGTGCCAGCAGTCCGCTCACCGGGGTAACCTACGAGCAGTACTTC.

The CDR3 region has the DNA TGTGCCAGTAAGCTTGCGGCCTTAGTGGGCACAGATACGCAGTATTTT. This sequence encodes CASKLAALVGTDTQYF. The V and J genes are TRBV19 and TRBJ2-3; D remains unclear. The CDR3 extends over 16 amino acids. Germline CDR1 and CDR2: LNHDA and SQIVND (reference sequence). Trimming stripped 7 bases from V and 1 base from J, with 18 bases between.

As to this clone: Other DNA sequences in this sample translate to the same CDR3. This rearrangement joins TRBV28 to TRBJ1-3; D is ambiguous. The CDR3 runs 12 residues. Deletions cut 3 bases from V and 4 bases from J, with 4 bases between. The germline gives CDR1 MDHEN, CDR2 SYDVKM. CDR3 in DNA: TGTGCCAGCAGTTTGACCGGAAACACCATATATTTT. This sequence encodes CASSLTGNTIYF.

The CDR3 DNA reads TGTGCCAGCCGACAGTCTGGGTCTCAGCCCCAGCATTTT. The encoded protein is CASRQSGSQPQHF. The chain joins TRBV19 to TRBJ1-5; D is perhaps TRBD1 (5 bases). The CDR3 length is 13 residues. Germline V gene sequence: CDR1 LNHDA, CDR2 SQIVND (reference sequence). Deletions cut 9 bases from V and 6 bases from J, with 15 bases between.

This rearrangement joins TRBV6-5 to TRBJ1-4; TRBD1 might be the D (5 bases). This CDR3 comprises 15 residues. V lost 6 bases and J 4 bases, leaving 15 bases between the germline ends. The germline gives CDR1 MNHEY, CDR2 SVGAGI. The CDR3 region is CASRSSDRDNEKLFF. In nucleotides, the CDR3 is TGTGCCAGCAGGTCGTCAGACAGAGATAATGAAAAACTGTTTTTT.

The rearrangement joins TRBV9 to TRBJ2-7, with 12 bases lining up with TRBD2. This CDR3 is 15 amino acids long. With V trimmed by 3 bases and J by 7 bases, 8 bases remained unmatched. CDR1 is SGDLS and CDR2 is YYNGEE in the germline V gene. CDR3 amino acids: CASSARLAGAGEQYF. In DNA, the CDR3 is TGTGCCAGCAGCGCCCGACTAGCGGGGGCGGGAGAGCAGTACTTC.

The CDR3 DNA sequence: TGTGCCAGCAGTTCTCCCGGGACATCGTCTAACTATGGCTACACCTTC. As protein: CASSSPGTSSNYGYTF. The chain employs TRBV28 and TRBJ1-2; a possible D gene is TRBD1 (6 bases). V lost 4 bases and J 0 bases, leaving 15 bases between the germline ends. Per germline, CDR1 MDHEN and CDR2 SYDVKM. The CDR3 has 16 residues.

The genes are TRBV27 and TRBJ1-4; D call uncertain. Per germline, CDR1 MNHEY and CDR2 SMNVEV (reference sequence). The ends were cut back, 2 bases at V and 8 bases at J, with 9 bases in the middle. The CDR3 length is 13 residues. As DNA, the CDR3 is TGTGCCAGCAGTTTAGGAGGGAGAGAAAAACTGTTTTTT. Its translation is CASSLGGREKLFF. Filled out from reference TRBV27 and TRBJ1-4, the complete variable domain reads EAQVTQNPRYLITVTGKKLTVTCSQNMNHEYMSWYRQDPGLGLRQIYYSMNVEVTDKGDVPEGYKVSRKEKRNFPLILESPSPNQTSLYFCASSLGGREKLFFGSGTQLSVL.

CDR3 sequence reads: CASSWGASGTEAFF. CDR3 sequence (DNA): TGTGCCAGCAGCTGGGGGGCCTCGGGAACTGAAGCTTTCTTT. The gene calls are TRBV11-2 and TRBJ1-1; D is perhaps TRBD1 (6 bases). V was pared by 4 bases and J by 5 bases, with 14 bases between. This CDR3 contains 14 residues. The germline V gene encodes CDR1 SGHAT and CDR2 FQNNGV.

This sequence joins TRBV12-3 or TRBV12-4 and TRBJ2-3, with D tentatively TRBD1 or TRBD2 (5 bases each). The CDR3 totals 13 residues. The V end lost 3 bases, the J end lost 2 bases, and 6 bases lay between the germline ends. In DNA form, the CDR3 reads TGTGCCAGCAGTTTGGGGGACACAGATACGCAGTATTTT. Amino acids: CASSLGDTDTQYF.

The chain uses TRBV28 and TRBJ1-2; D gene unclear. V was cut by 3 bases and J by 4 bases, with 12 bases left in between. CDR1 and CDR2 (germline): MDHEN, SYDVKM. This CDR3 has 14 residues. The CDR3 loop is CASSLLVNAYGYTF. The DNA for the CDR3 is TGTGCCAGCAGTTTGTTGGTAAACGCCTATGGCTACACCTTC.

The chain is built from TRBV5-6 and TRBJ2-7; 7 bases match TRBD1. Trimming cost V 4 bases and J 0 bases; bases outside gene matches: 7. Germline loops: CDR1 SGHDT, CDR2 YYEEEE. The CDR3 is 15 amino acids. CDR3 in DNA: TGTGCCAGCAGCCTACAGGGGCCCTCCTCCTACGAGCAGTACTTC. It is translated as CASSLQGPSSYEQYF.

The CDR3 nucleotides read TGTGCCAGCAGTTCAGGACAAATAGGAAACACCATATATTTT. It yields the protein CASSSGQIGNTIYF. The chain employs TRBV28 and TRBJ1-3; D is possibly TRBD1 (5 bases). CDR1 MDHEN and CDR2 SYDVKM come from the germline V gene. The CDR3 has 14 amino acids. V was pared by 4 bases and J by 4 bases, with 11 bases between. Drawing the rest from reference TRBV28 and TRBJ1-3, the complete variable domain is DVKVTQSSRYLVKRTGEKVFLECVQDMDHENMFWYRQDPGLGLRLIYFSYDVKMKEKGDIPEGYSVSREKKERFSLILESASTNQTSMYLCASSSGQIGNTIYFGEGSWLTVV.

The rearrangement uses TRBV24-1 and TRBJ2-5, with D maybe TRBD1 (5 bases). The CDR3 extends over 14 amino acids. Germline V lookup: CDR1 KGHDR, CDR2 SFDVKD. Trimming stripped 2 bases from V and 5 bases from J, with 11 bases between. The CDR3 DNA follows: TGTGCCACCAGTGATTCTGGGGCTGGGGAGACCCAGTACTTC. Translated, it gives CATSDSGAGETQYF.

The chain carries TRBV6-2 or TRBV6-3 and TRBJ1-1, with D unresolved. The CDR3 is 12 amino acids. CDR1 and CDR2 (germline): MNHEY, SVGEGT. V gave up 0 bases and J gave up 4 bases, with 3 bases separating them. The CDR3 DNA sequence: TGTGCCAGCAGTTACTCAAGCACTGAAGCTTTCTTT. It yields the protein CASSYSSTEAFF.

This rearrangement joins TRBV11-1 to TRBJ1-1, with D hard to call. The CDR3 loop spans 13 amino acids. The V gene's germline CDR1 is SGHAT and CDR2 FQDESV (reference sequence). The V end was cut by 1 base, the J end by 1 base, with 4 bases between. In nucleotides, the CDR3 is TGTGCCAGCAGCTTAGGGCGGAACACTGAAGCTTTCTTT. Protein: CASSLGRNTEAFF.

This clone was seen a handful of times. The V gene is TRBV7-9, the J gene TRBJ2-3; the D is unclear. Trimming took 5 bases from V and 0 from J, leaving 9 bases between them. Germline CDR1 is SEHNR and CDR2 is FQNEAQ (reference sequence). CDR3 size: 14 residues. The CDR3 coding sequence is TGTGCCAGCAGCCCGCTGATTAGCACAGATACGCAGTATTTT. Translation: CASSPLISTDTQYF.

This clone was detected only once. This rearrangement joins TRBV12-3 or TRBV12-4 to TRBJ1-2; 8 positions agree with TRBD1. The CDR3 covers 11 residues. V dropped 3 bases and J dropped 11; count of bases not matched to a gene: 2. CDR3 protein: CASSFNRGYTF. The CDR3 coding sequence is TGTGCCAGCAGTTTCAACAGGGGGTACACCTTC.

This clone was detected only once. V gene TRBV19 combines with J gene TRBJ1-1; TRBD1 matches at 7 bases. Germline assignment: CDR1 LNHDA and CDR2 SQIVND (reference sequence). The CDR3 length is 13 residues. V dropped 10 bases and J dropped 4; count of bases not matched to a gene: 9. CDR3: CATIRTGSTEAFF. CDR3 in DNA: TGTGCCACAATCCGGACAGGTTCCACTGAAGCTTTCTTT.

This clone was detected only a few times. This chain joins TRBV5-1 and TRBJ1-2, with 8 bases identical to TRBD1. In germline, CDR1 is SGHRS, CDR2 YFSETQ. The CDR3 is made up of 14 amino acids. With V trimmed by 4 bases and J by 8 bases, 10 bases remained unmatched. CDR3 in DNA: TGCGCCAGCAGCCTGACAGGGGAGGATAAAGGCTACACCTTC. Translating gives CASSLTGEDKGYTF.

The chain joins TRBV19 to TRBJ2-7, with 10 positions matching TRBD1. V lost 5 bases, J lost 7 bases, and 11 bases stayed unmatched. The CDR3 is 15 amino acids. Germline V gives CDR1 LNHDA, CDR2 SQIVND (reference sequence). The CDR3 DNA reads TGTGCCAGTAGTGCACCGGGACAGGGGCCTGGGGAGCAGTACTTC. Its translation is CASSAPGQGPGEQYF.